This TCR beta chain comes out of a study of beta chain features in type 1 diabetes. Overall study: Regarding age, gender and cell yields, patients proved similar to healthy donors. Overall study results and limits: When Type 1 diabetes patients were examined, their TCRB CDR3s proved moderately but significantly shorter in all four CD4+ subsets. PCR might pick shorter templates more often, in the same way for patients and controls. Insertion counts at VDJ junctions were lower in type 1 diabetes patients, who also showed more deletions there.

This clone was picked up a small number of times. Its antigen remains unidentified. Expressed TCRB transcripts were sequenced because the entire RNA isolate underwent reverse transcription. Generated by immunoSEQ multiplex PCR, the TCRdb table keeps only in-frame clones and is missing some. The sample has approximately 57,000 clones; about 47% are singletons. The CDR3 is made up of 18 amino acids. With V trimmed by 1 base and J by 6 bases, 14 bases remained unmatched. Germline CDR1 and CDR2: SEHNR and FQNEAQ (reference sequence). Each of the CD4+ naive, central memory, regulatory and stem cell-like memory populations was sorted via CD45RO/CCR7/CD25/CD127/CD95/CD27.

This clonotype was sampled from a woman in her forties with type 1 diabetes. V gene TRBV7-9 combines with J gene TRBJ1-5; TRBD1 matches 8 bases. Sequencing input: Tregs from blood. The CDR3 protein is CASSLGSGPDRVFQPQHF. CDR3 coding DNA: TGTGCCAGCAGCTTAGGTTCCGGGCCGGACAGGGTCTTTCAGCCCCAGCATTTT.